This T cell receptor beta chain came from a study of CD8+CD57+ T cells in acquired aplastic anemia. It was genomic DNA that served as the template for profiling TCR beta VDJ and CDR3. TCRdb re-derived calls from the reads in MiXCR, one entry per CDR3 protein. The table records roughly 190,000 distinct CDR3 sequences, under 55% of them present only once. The trim removed 3 bases at V and 5 bases at J, leaving 3 bases unmatched. The germline gives CDR1 KGHDR, CDR2 SFDVKD. The CDR3 loop spans 15 amino acids. Patients picked for sequencing had shown CD8+CD57+ cell expansion detected by flow cytometry. All patients had severe acquired aplastic anemia. Therapy had not been given to patients before blood sampling. The study, taken as a whole, reports: Controls and patients did not differ significantly in CD8+ Simpson's diversity. The same twenty-nine CD8+ CDR3 sequences occurred in patients and in controls.

This clonotype was detected once. The antigen remains undetermined. The sequencing sample was made of sorted CD4+, CD8+, or CD8+CD57+ T cells (not recorded which) from PBMCs. This clonotype was obtained from a human donor with aplastic anemia. The V and J genes are TRBV24-1 and TRBJ2-1, with 10 positions matching TRBD1. The DNA for the CDR3 is TGTGCCACCAGTGATCGGGGACAGGGGAACAATGAGCAGTTCTTC. Translating it yields CATSDRGQGNNEQFF.